The 26 T cell receptor beta chains presented below share a single source sample, sequenced in a study of CD8 T cells in Susac syndrome. RNA in amounts of roughly 0.5 to 1 ug was reverse transcribed with random hexamers. One entry per CDR3 protein results from TCRdb running MiXCR on the immunoSEQ multiplex PCR reads. The data hold approximately 300,000 distinct CDR3 sequences, with 70% to 90% observed a single time. The sequenced sample consisted of CD8+ T cells from PBMCs. These receptor sequences come from a human donor with multiple sclerosis.

The chain links TRBV4-3 to TRBJ2-3, with D hard to call. Trimming removed 0 bases at V and 4 bases at J, with 11 bases between. The germline V gene encodes CDR1 LGHNA and CDR2 YSLEER. This CDR3 has 15 residues. This CDR3 reads CASSQDLETPDTQYF. The CDR3 DNA is TGCGCCAGCAGCCAAGATCTCGAAACTCCAGATACGCAGTATTTT.

About this clonotype: An end of the junction does not agree with germline; a read error may underlie this. The J gene is TRBJ2-2, the V gene TRBV6-5, with TRBD1 identical over 10 bases. Looked up from germline, CDR1 is MNHEY and CDR2 is SVGAGI. The CDR3 extends over 15 amino acids. The CDR3 DNA is TGTGCCAGCAGTTCGGGACAGGGGAACGCCGGGGAGCTGTTTTTT. Amino acid sequence: CASSSGQGNAGELFF.

The rearrangement joins TRBV29-1 to TRBJ2-4, with 7 bases matching TRBD2. This CDR3 is 14 amino acids long. The J segment lost 1 base and the V segment lost 4 bases, leaving 4 bases of the junction unmatched. Germline V gene lookup returns CDR1 SQVTM and CDR2 ANQGSEA. The DNA of the CDR3 is TGCAGCGTTGCGGGGGGATGGGCCAAAAACATTCAGTACTTC. It translates to CSVAGGWAKNIQYF.

The chain has TRBV4-1 and TRBJ2-7; D gene ambiguous. V lost 0 bases and J lost 2, with 11 bases in between. Germline values: CDR1 MGHRA, CDR2 YSYEKL. The CDR3 extends over 15 amino acids. CDR3 in DNA: TGCGCCAGCAGCCAAGATATAGAACCGGCCTACGAGCAGTACTTC. This sequence encodes CASSQDIEPAYEQYF.

The chain uses TRBV5-1 and TRBJ1-1; no clear D. The CDR3 consists of 13 residues. V lost 5 bases, J lost 1 base, and 9 bases lay in between. Germline loops: CDR1 SGHRS, CDR2 YFSETQ. This CDR3 is CASRLSGNTEAFF. CDR3 DNA: TGCGCCAGCAGGCTTTCAGGGAACACTGAAGCTTTCTTT.

This chain links TRBV11-2 with TRBJ2-3; D possibly corresponds to TRBD2 (6 bases). CDR1 and CDR2 from the germline V gene are SGHAT and FQNNGV. This CDR3 has 15 residues. With 5 bases removed from V and 4 bases from J, the gap between germline ends came to 16 bases. For the CDR3, the DNA is TGTGCCAGCAGCCCCCTTGGGGGGTACGCAGATACGCAGTATTTT. As protein: CASSPLGGYADTQYF.

The CDR3 DNA reads as TGTGCCAGCAGTTTCCCGACGGGACTAGCGGGAGCCGACGAGCAGTACTTC. Protein sequence: CASSFPTGLAGADEQYF. The chain couples TRBV28 to TRBJ2-7; 14 nucleotides align to TRBD2. Germline assignment: CDR1 MDHEN and CDR2 SYDVKM. This CDR3 region has 17 residues. V was clipped by 3 bases and J by 5 bases; unmatched bases: 9. Complete variable domain (other parts from reference TRBV28 and TRBJ2-7): DVKVTQSSRYLVKRTGEKVFLECVQDMDHENMFWYRQDPGLGLRLIYFSYDVKMKEKGDIPEGYSVSREKKERFSLILESASTNQTSMYLCASSFPTGLAGADEQYFGPGTRLTVT.

A few counts support this clonotype. CDR3 loop: CASSLLPSYEQYF. In nucleotides, the CDR3 is TGTGCCAGCAGTTTACTCCCTTCCTACGAGCAGTACTTC. V gene TRBV28 combines with J gene TRBJ2-7; D uncertain. Trimming pared 2 bases from V and 1 base from J, leaving 6 bases between. The CDR3 sequence is 13 residues long. The germline CDR1 and CDR2 sequences are MDHEN and SYDVKM.

The chain employs TRBV27 and TRBJ1-5, with 8 bases fitting TRBD1. J gave up 3 bases and V 1 base, and 2 bases lay outside the gene matches. The CDR3 runs to 15 residues. The germline V gene has CDR1 MNHEY and CDR2 SMNVEV (reference sequence). CDR3 protein: CASSLWQGANQPQHF. CDR3 in DNA: TGTGCCAGCAGTTTATGGCAGGGGGCCAATCAGCCCCAGCATTTT.

The V gene is TRBV28, the J gene TRBJ2-7; D is ambiguous. Trimming shortened V by 3 bases and J by 3 bases, and 6 bases separated the two germline ends. The CDR3 has 12 amino acids. From germline, CDR1 is MDHEN and CDR2 SYDVKM. The CDR3 coding sequence is TGTGCCAGCAGTTTTAGCCTCTACGAGCAGTACTTC. Its protein is CASSFSLYEQYF.

Only one count was recorded for this clonotype. V gene TRBV28 combines with J gene TRBJ2-7, with 14 positions matching TRBD2. This CDR3 spans 17 amino acids. From germline, CDR1 is MDHEN and CDR2 SYDVKM. Trimming cost V 5 bases and J 4 bases; bases outside gene matches: 10. The CDR3 region is CASSPRLAGGLFYEQYF. The CDR3 nucleotides are TGTGCCAGCAGTCCCCGACTAGCGGGAGGGCTATTTTACGAGCAGTACTTC.

V and J are TRBV4-3 and TRBJ2-1; D possibly corresponds to TRBD2 (6 bases). V lost 2 bases and J lost 4, with 15 bases in between. The CDR3 is 16 amino acids. CDR1 and CDR2 from the germline V gene are LGHNA and YSLEER. The CDR3 loop reads CASSQPAGGDYNEQFF. CDR3 nucleotide sequence: TGCGCCAGCAGCCAACCCGCAGGCGGGGATTACAATGAGCAGTTCTTC.

The chain employs TRBV5-1 and TRBJ2-1; D uncertain. CDR1 and CDR2 (germline): SGHRS, YFSETQ. CDR3 length: 12 residues. V lost 1 base to trimming and J lost 10 bases, with 9 bases between them. CDR3 sequence reads: CASSLSSEEQFF. Here the CDR3 DNA reads TGCGCCAGCAGCTTGTCGTCTGAGGAGCAGTTCTTC.

The chain combines TRBV4-3 with TRBJ2-3; 9 nucleotides match TRBD1. The CDR3 has 15 residues. The J segment lost 6 bases and the V segment lost 0 bases, leaving 4 bases of the junction unmatched. The germline gives CDR1 LGHNA, CDR2 YSLEER. As DNA, the CDR3 is TGCGCCAGCAGCCAAGATGGGACAGGGTGGGATACGCAGTATTTT. Encoded protein: CASSQDGTGWDTQYF.

The CDR3 nucleotides read TGTGCCAGCAGTCTCCTTGGACTAGCGAGCAGCACAGATACGCAGTATTTT. Translation: CASSLLGLASSTDTQYF. The genes are TRBV6-1 and TRBJ2-3, with 9 bases that match TRBD2. Germline V gene data show CDR1 as MNHNS and CDR2 as SASEGT. The V gene end was trimmed by 5 bases and the J gene end by 0 bases; junction bases not matched to a gene: 9. The CDR3 has 17 residues.

The V and J genes are TRBV2 and TRBJ1-4; tentative D call: TRBD1 (5 bases). The CDR3 runs to 17 residues. V lost 2 bases and J lost 8, with 21 bases in between. Per germline, CDR1 SNHLY and CDR2 FYNNEI. Written as DNA, the CDR3 is TGTGCCAGCAGTGAACAGAGAGGGATGGGGGTCGACGAAAAACTGTTTTTT. This gives the protein CASSEQRGMGVDEKLFF. The variable domain in full, with the rest retrieved from reference TRBV2 and TRBJ1-4, is EPEVTQTPSHQVTQMGQEVILRCVPISNHLYFYWYRQILGQKVEFLVSFYNNEISEKSEIFDDQFSVERPDGSNFTLKIRSTKLEDSAMYFCASSEQRGMGVDEKLFFGSGTQLSVL.

The chain has TRBV27 and TRBJ2-1; 10 nucleotides line up with TRBD2. J gave up 9 bases and V 4 bases, and 15 bases lay outside the gene matches. Germline lookup yields CDR1 MNHEY and CDR2 SMNVEV (reference sequence). This CDR3 has 17 residues. The CDR3 DNA reads as TGTGCCAGCAGTTCAATACCTCCTAGCGGGAGATATCTTGAGCAGTTCTTC. This sequence encodes CASSSIPPSGRYLEQFF.

The DNA of the CDR3 is TGTGCCAGCAGCCAGAATGCGGGGGCTGGACAAGAGACCCAGTACTTC. This sequence encodes CASSQNAGAGQETQYF. V and J are TRBV7-9 and TRBJ2-5, with D perhaps matching TRBD2 (7 bases). This CDR3 contains 16 residues. The ends were cut back, 5 bases at V and 2 bases at J, with 18 bases in the middle. Looked up from germline, CDR1 is SEHNR and CDR2 is FQNEAQ (reference sequence).

The chain joins TRBV4-3 to TRBJ2-7; D is perhaps TRBD2 (6 bases). Germline CDR1 LGHNA, CDR2 YSLEER. V was shortened by 0 bases and J by 9 bases, with 21 bases between the two germline ends. The CDR3 runs to 16 residues. This CDR3 is CASSQDRGLTLGAQYF. The CDR3 coding sequence is TGCGCCAGCAGCCAAGATAGGGGACTCACACTCGGGGCGCAGTACTTC.

The chain joins TRBV20-1 to TRBJ2-1, with unresolved D. With 0 bases removed from V and 0 bases from J, the gap between germline ends came to 18 bases. The germline V gene has CDR1 DFQATT and CDR2 SNEGSKA (reference sequence). There are 18 residues in the CDR3. The CDR3 sequence is CSARELLTLTPSYNEQFF. The CDR3 coding sequence is TGCAGTGCTAGAGAGTTGCTTACCCTCACCCCCTCCTACAATGAGCAGTTCTTC.

CDR3 residues: CASSLAAGGANVLTF. The CDR3, as DNA: TGCGCCAGCAGCTTGGCGGCAGGTGGGGCCAACGTCCTGACTTTC. The gene calls are TRBV5-1 and TRBJ2-6; D unclear. The CDR3 is made up of 15 amino acids. CDR1 is SGHRS, CDR2 YFSETQ, per germline. The V gene lost 0 bases and the J gene lost 3 bases, with 7 bases spanning the gap. Complete variable domain (other parts from reference TRBV5-1 and TRBJ2-6): KAGVTQTPRYLIKTRGQQVTLSCSPISGHRSVSWYQQTPGQGLQFLFEYFSETQRNKGNFPGRFSGRQFSNSRSEMNVSTLELGDSALYLCASSLAAGGANVLTFGAGSRLTVL.

The CDR3 region has the DNA TGCGCCAGCAGCCCTTCCCCGGGACTAGCGTCCTACAATGAGCAGTTCTTC. Encoded protein: CASSPSPGLASYNEQFF. V usage is TRBV4-1 and J usage is TRBJ2-1, with TRBD2 matching 10 bases. The ends lost 4 bases at V and 1 base at J; junction bases unmatched: 7. The germline V gene encodes CDR1 MGHRA and CDR2 YSYEKL. This CDR3 region has 17 residues.

The chain is built from TRBV27 and TRBJ2-1; D is perhaps TRBD2 (5 bases). The CDR3 extends over 17 amino acids. With 5 bases removed from V and 6 bases from J, the gap between germline ends came to 23 bases. Germline-derived CDR1 and CDR2 are MNHEY and SMNVEV (reference sequence). In nucleotides, the CDR3 is TGTGCCAGCAGTAGACTGACATGGACTGAGGGTCCCAATGAGCAGTTCTTC. This codes for CASSRLTWTEGPNEQFF.

This chain connects TRBV4-3 to TRBJ1-1; 7 nucleotides agree with TRBD1. V dropped 0 bases and J dropped 10; count of bases not matched to a gene: 2. Germline values: CDR1 LGHNA, CDR2 YSLEER. The CDR3 contains 12 residues. The CDR3 region is CASSQEAGGAFF. CDR3 coding DNA: TGCGCCAGCAGCCAAGAGGCAGGGGGAGCTTTCTTT.

CDR3 sequence reads: CASSYSGGPNQPQHF. CDR3 nucleotide sequence: TGTGCCAGCAGTTACTCAGGGGGACCGAATCAGCCCCAGCATTTT. The chain combines TRBV6-5 with TRBJ1-5; D possibly corresponds to TRBD1 (6 bases). Germline loops: CDR1 MNHEY, CDR2 SVGAGI. The ends were cut back, 0 bases at V and 4 bases at J, with 10 bases in the middle. The CDR3 length is 15 residues.

V is TRBV19 and J is TRBJ2-1, with 7 positions matching TRBD2. The junction had 6 bases not matched to a gene; V was cut back by 5 bases and J by 5 bases. The V gene's germline CDR1 is LNHDA and CDR2 SQIVND (reference sequence). This CDR3 contains 14 residues. CDR3 region: CASSFRDYHNEQFF. The CDR3 nucleotides read TGTGCCAGTAGTTTCCGGGACTACCACAATGAGCAGTTCTTC.